The sequence of this T cell receptor (beta chain) was determined in a study of graft-versus-host responses after intestinal transplantation. Study information: Every recipient had anti-thymocyte globulin induction and 2 to 3 years of tacrolimus plus steroids. Study conclusions and caveats: Early after transplant, HvG declines were associated with peak levels of circulating GvH clones. GvH clonotypes were identified within recipient marrow, with a subset emerging first in ileum or blood.

The protocol was immunoSEQ multiplex PCR, while the TCRdb copy is restricted to in-frame clones and leaves out a portion. The data show 90,000 to 150,000 clones, around 96% seen once. Note on this clone: What it binds is not known.

The V and J ends lost 1 base and 0 bases, in that order; junction bases with no gene match: 3. Per the germline V gene, CDR1 is SGDLS and CDR2 is YYNGEE. The CDR3 has 15 residues. The sequencing here drew on unstimulated CD8+ T cells sorted from spleen or lymph node cells, taken before intestinal transplant. V gene TRBV9 combines with J gene TRBJ2-7; 8 bases fit TRBD2. This clonotype was obtained from a human donor who received an intestinal transplant. For the CDR3, the DNA is TGTGCCAGCAGCGTATCTAGCGGGCTCTCCTACGAGCAGTACTTC. Translating gives CASSVSSGLSYEQYF.